The present T cell receptor (beta chain) was sequenced within a study of cytomegalovirus exposure and HLA in healthy donors. Study observations and caveats: Analysis was carried out at a later point, and it linked a missense DCLRE1C variant to TCR beta V- and J-gene trimming. The investigators catalogued some 160 TCR beta chains as cytomegalovirus-associated. As was reported, the classifier diagnosed cytomegalovirus status with high specificity and sensitivity. As a later analysis showed, several of the most significant clusters appeared to be linked to common viral pathogens.

The PCR was carried out with 60 Vbeta primers and 13 Jbeta primers. This table comes from immunoSEQ multiplex PCR, and its TCRdb copy is limited to in-frame clones, with some not included. This table holds 150,000 to 200,000 clones, 65% to 90% found once. About this clone: Its specificity is not known.

After removal of 4 bases from V and 9 bases from J, the junction contained 19 bases not matched to a gene. Germline V gene data show CDR1 as SEHNR and CDR2 as FQNEAQ (reference sequence). The CDR3 length is 19 residues. The sequenced sample consisted of PBMCs. The source of this sequence is a woman aged 50 to 60 in good health and CMV-seronegative. This sequence joins TRBV7-9 and TRBJ2-1; 12 bases map to TRBD2. Here the CDR3 reads CASSSGGTVTSGSISEQFF. The CDR3 bases are TGTGCCAGCAGCTCTGGCGGGACAGTGACTAGCGGGAGTATCTCTGAGCAGTTCTTC.